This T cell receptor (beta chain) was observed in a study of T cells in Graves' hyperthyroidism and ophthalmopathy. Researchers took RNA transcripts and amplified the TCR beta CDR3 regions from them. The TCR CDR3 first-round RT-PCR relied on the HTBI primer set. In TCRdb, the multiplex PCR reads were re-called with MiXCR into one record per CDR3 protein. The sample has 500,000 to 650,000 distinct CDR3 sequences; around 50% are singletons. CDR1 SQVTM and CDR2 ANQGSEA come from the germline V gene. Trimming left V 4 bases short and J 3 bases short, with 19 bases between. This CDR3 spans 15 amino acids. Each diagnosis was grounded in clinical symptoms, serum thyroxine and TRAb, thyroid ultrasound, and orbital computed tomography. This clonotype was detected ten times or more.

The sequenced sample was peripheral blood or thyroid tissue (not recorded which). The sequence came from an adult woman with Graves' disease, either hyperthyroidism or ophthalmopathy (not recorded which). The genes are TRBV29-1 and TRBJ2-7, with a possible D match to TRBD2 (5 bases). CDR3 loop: CSVVSVTSPSYEQYF. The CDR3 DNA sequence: TGCAGCGTTGTTTCGGTAACTAGTCCCAGCTACGAGCAGTACTTC.